Listed here is a single TCR beta chain. V lost 3 bases and J lost 2, with 9 bases in between. The CDR3 extends over 14 amino acids. The sample is drawn from a study of T-cell memory formation after mild COVID-19. TCRdb independently ran MiXCR on the 5' RACE reads; one entry per CDR3 protein. The sample consists of about 90,000 distinct CDR3 sequences, around 13% of them appearing once. This TCR came from an adult woman who had mild COVID-19 (a few samples of this study predate the infection). Cell type and time point are not known. Sample: PBMCs or a T cell subset sorted from them (not recorded which). The rearrangement joins TRBV12-3 or TRBV12-4 to TRBJ2-3, with a weak D call TRBD2 (5 bases). The CDR3 DNA sequence: TGTGCCAGCAGTTTTTACGGACTCACAGATACGCAGTATTTT. Translating gives CASSFYGLTDTQYF.